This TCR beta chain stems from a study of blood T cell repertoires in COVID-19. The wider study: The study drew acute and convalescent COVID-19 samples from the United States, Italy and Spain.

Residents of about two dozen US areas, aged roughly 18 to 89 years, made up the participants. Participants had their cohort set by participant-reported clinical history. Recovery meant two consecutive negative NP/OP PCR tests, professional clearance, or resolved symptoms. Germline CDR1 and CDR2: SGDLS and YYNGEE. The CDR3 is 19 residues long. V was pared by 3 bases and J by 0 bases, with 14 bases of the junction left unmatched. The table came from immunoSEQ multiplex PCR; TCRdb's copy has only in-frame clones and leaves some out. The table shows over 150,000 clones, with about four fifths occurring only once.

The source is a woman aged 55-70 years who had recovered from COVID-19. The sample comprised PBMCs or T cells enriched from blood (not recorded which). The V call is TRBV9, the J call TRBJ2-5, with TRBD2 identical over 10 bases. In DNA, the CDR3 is TGTGCCAGCAGCGGAGGACTAGCGGTAACCACCCAGTACCAAGAGACCCAGTACTTC. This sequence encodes CASSGGLAVTTQYQETQYF.